This T cell receptor beta chain originates from a study of beta chain features in type 1 diabetes. Across the whole study: Examination spanned around 100,000,000 sorted cells from all samples. Findings and limits, study-wide: Type 1 diabetes patients showed a moderate but significant shortening of TCRB CDR3s in all four CD4+ subsets. Among type 1 diabetes patients, VDJ junctions had fewer insertions and more deletions.

Averaging roughly 120 mL, one heparinised blood draw came from each individual donor. CD4+ naive, central memory, regulatory and stem cell-like memory subsets were isolated by sorting on CD45RO/CCR7/CD25/CD127/CD95/CD27. This clone has a handful of counts. The antigen is unknown. CDR1 is SEHNR and CDR2 is FQNEAQ in the germline V gene (reference sequence). J gave up 3 bases and V 1 base, and 5 bases lay outside the gene matches. The CDR3 has 15 amino acids. The study reverse transcribed the entire isolated RNA, so it sequenced expressed TCRB transcripts. Profiling relied on immunoSEQ multiplex PCR, and the TCRdb table lists in-frame clones only, not all of them. In the table there are 600,000 to 700,000 clones, around 11% of which are singletons.

Sequencing was performed on naive CD4+ T cells from blood. The chain joins TRBV7-9 to TRBJ2-7, with 8 bases identical to TRBD1. This clonotype was sampled from a young man with type 1 diabetes. The CDR3 loop reads CASSLGTGQYYEQYF. The CDR3 DNA sequence: TGTGCCAGCAGCTTAGGGACAGGGCAATACTACGAGCAGTACTTC.